This T cell receptor beta chain emerged from a study of T cells in Graves' hyperthyroidism and ophthalmopathy. General study findings and limits: Appearing also in blood were most of the thyroid clonotypes expanded above 0.001.

The hyperthyroidism was newly diagnosed and had lasted under 2 months; the patients were aged 18 to 65. Reasons for excluding patients were uncontrolled infection, other autoimmune disease, pregnancy or lactation. This clonotype occurred a few times. Antigen unknown. Authors of the study amplified TCR beta CDR3 regions from RNA transcripts. The HTBI primer set was used in a first-round RT-PCR of the TCR CDR3. A single record per CDR3 protein comes from TCRdb applying MiXCR to the multiplex PCR reads. The table lists around 500,000 distinct CDR3 sequences, roughly an eighth of them singletons. V was pared by 5 bases and J by 2 bases, with 22 bases of the junction left unmatched. CDR1 and CDR2 (germline): KGHDR, SFDVKD. The CDR3 length is 20 residues.

V usage is TRBV24-1 and J usage is TRBJ2-5; 7 bases align to TRBD2. The specimen sequenced was blood. The source is a woman aged 18-29 years with Graves' hyperthyroidism. Here the CDR3 reads CATSAYSPWGGEARQETQYF. DNA for the CDR3: TGTGCCACCAGTGCCTACAGCCCTTGGGGGGGGGAAGCCCGACAAGAGACCCAGTACTTC.